Presented here are 3 T cell receptor beta chains from one specimen sequenced in a study of cytomegalovirus exposure and HLA in healthy donors (dated by TCRdb to about 2017). The library came from the immunoSEQ multiplex PCR assay. For the multiplex PCR, a mixture combining 60 forward primers for TCR Vbeta segments and 13 reverse primers for TCR Jbeta segments was used. TCRdb holds this immuneACCESS table with in-frame rearrangements only. Some clones are missing; in checked studies, unresolved V genes explain under half, and the rest has no known cause. The sample table records some 200,000 clones; 82% of these occur just once. Around 0.8% of the sample belongs to the ten largest clones. Sequences were obtained from PBMCs. These receptors came from a woman younger than 30 in good health and CMV-seronegative.

The rearrangement joins TRBV2 to TRBJ2-1, with D possibly TRBD1 on 6 matching bases. Germline loops: CDR1 SNHLY, CDR2 FYNNEI. Trimming took off 3 bases at V and 4 bases at J, with 10 bases between the two ends. The CDR3 totals 14 residues. The CDR3 reads CASSDPTGYNEQFF. The DNA of the CDR3 is TGTGCCAGCAGTGATCCCACAGGGTACAATGAGCAGTTCTTC.

J is TRBJ1-3 and V is TRBV2; D is perhaps TRBD1 (6 bases). V dropped 7 bases and J dropped 4 bases, with 14 bases sitting between them. The CDR3 is 14 residues long. CDR1 is SNHLY and CDR2 is FYNNEI in the germline V gene. The CDR3 spells CASIAGAGGNTIYF. CDR3 DNA: TGTGCCAGCATCGCGGGGGCGGGAGGAAACACCATATATTTT.

This rearrangement joins TRBV28 to TRBJ2-1; possibly TRBD1 for D (7 bases). The length of the CDR3 is 13 residues. Germline values: CDR1 MDHEN, CDR2 SYDVKM. Trimming removed 5 bases at V and 12 bases at J, with 17 bases between. The CDR3 region is CASSPTSGGRQFF. The CDR3 DNA sequence: TGTGCCAGCAGTCCTACCTCAGGGGGGCGGCAGTTCTTC.